The 16 T cell receptor beta chains listed next were all sequenced from one sample in a study of beta chain features in type 1 diabetes. Findings and limits, study-wide: Shortening that was moderate but significant affected the TCRB CDR3s of Type 1 diabetes patients in all four CD4+ subsets.

Their target antigens are unknown. Every isolated RNA sample was fully reverse transcribed, so sequencing captured expressed TCRB transcripts. TCRdb's table, derived via immunoSEQ multiplex PCR, lists solely in-frame clones and lacks some. Of some 250,000 clones in the sample, about a tenth are singletons; the top ten hold around 0.017%. Sequencing was performed on naive CD4+ T cells from blood. The source is a young man with type 1 diabetes.

V usage is TRBV2 and J usage is TRBJ2-2; the match to TRBD2 covers 14 bases. Germline V gene lookup returns CDR1 SNHLY and CDR2 FYNNEI. The CDR3 covers 14 residues. V was clipped by 8 bases and J by 5 bases; unmatched bases: 1. CDR3 region: CASGTSGGTGELFF. CDR3 in DNA: TGTGCCAGCGGGACTAGCGGGGGAACCGGGGAGCTGTTTTTT.

A few counts support this clone. V usage is TRBV5-1 and J usage is TRBJ2-7; D is unresolved. Trimming removed 1 base from V and 6 bases from J, with 5 bases in between. This CDR3 spans 11 amino acids. CDR1 SGHRS and CDR2 YFSETQ come from the germline V gene. In DNA, the CDR3 is TGCGCCAGCAGCTTGAGAGGCGAGCAGTACTTC. Encoded protein: CASSLRGEQYF.

This clone appeared a few times. The chain employs TRBV7-3 and TRBJ2-2; possible D gene TRBD1, 6 bases. Germline CDR1 is SGHTA and CDR2 is FQGTGA. The CDR3 is made up of 14 amino acids. V lost 2 bases and J lost 5, with 9 bases in between. This CDR3 reads CASSLGTNTGELFF. The CDR3 nucleotides read TGTGCCAGCAGCTTAGGGACAAATACCGGGGAGCTGTTTTTT.

This clone was counted between two and nine times. V and J are TRBV7-9 and TRBJ1-1; 9 bases agree with TRBD1. V was clipped by 5 bases and J by 6 bases; unmatched bases: 10. CDR3 length: 15 residues. CDR1 is SEHNR, CDR2 FQNEAQ, per germline (reference sequence). CDR3 sequence reads: CASSPKWGQGAEAFF. For the CDR3, the DNA is TGTGCCAGCAGCCCTAAGTGGGGACAGGGCGCTGAAGCTTTCTTT.

The chain uses TRBV29-1 and TRBJ1-2, with D perhaps matching TRBD1 (6 bases). Per the germline V gene, CDR1 is SQVTM and CDR2 is ANQGSEA. The CDR3 runs to 11 residues. As DNA, the CDR3 is TGCGGTATGGGGGGGCTTTATGGCTACACCTTC. Protein: CGMGGLYGYTF.

CDR3 amino acids: CASSRGTGTYEQYF. Written as DNA, the CDR3 is TGTGCCAGCAGTAGAGGGACAGGGACCTACGAGCAGTACTTC. The V call is TRBV6-5, the J call TRBJ2-7, with 9 bases aligning to TRBD1. The trim removed 5 bases at V and 2 bases at J, leaving 4 bases unmatched. This CDR3 spans 14 amino acids. CDR1 MNHEY and CDR2 SVGAGI come from the germline V gene.

This clone was observed a few times. J is TRBJ2-1 and V is TRBV28; D is possibly TRBD1 (6 bases). The CDR3 runs 15 residues. Looked up from germline, CDR1 is MDHEN and CDR2 is SYDVKM. V was pared by 2 bases and J by 0 bases, with 8 bases between. The CDR3 sequence is CASSLTGLSYNEQFF. The CDR3 nucleotides read TGTGCCAGCAGTTTAACAGGGCTCTCCTACAATGAGCAGTTCTTC. Looking up the rest from reference TRBV28 and TRBJ2-1 gives the full variable domain: DVKVTQSSRYLVKRTGEKVFLECVQDMDHENMFWYRQDPGLGLRLIYFSYDVKMKEKGDIPEGYSVSREKKERFSLILESASTNQTSMYLCASSLTGLSYNEQFFGPGTRLTVL.

This clone appeared a few times. The chain employs TRBV28 and TRBJ2-3; D is perhaps TRBD2 (5 bases). Germline CDR1 and CDR2: MDHEN and SYDVKM. V lost 9 bases, J lost 2 bases, and 12 bases lay in between. The CDR3 length is 13 residues. CDR3 coding DNA: TGTGCCAGTCTGGAGACTAACACAGATACGCAGTATTTT. It is translated as CASLETNTDTQYF. Looking up the rest from reference TRBV28 and TRBJ2-3 gives the full variable domain: DVKVTQSSRYLVKRTGEKVFLECVQDMDHENMFWYRQDPGLGLRLIYFSYDVKMKEKGDIPEGYSVSREKKERFSLILESASTNQTSMYLCASLETNTDTQYFGPGTRLTVL.

The chain couples TRBV7-9 to TRBJ1-4; possible D gene TRBD1, 6 bases. The CDR3 length is 14 residues. Germline V lookup: CDR1 SEHNR, CDR2 FQNEAQ (reference sequence). The V gene lost 5 bases and the J gene lost 8 bases, with 15 bases spanning the gap. The CDR3 region is CASSTQTGGEKLFF. The CDR3 DNA follows: TGTGCCAGCAGCACTCAGACAGGAGGCGAAAAACTGTTTTTT.

The chain combines TRBV5-1 with TRBJ2-3; 10 bases match TRBD2. The CDR3 sequence is 16 residues long. CDR1 and CDR2 (germline): SGHRS, YFSETQ. V shed 0 bases and J 1 base; nucleotides not matched to a gene: 2. CDR3 bases: TGCGCCAGCAGCTTGGGTCTAGCGGGGGGCACAGATACGCAGTATTTT. Its translation is CASSLGLAGGTDTQYF.

J is TRBJ2-3 and V is TRBV7-3; a possible D gene is TRBD1 (5 bases). CDR1 and CDR2 from the germline V gene are SGHTA and FQGTGA. The CDR3 contains 14 residues. V lost 2 bases to trimming and J lost 5 bases, with 11 bases between them. Here the CDR3 DNA reads TGTGCCAGCAGCTTATTAGGGGCAAAAGATACGCAGTATTTT. This codes for CASSLLGAKDTQYF.

J is TRBJ2-5 and V is TRBV7-9; no firm D call. V gave up 1 base and J gave up 1 base, with 4 bases separating them. Germline values: CDR1 SEHNR, CDR2 FQNEAQ (reference sequence). The CDR3 spans 13 residues. The CDR3 reads CASSLGVQETQYF. The CDR3 DNA reads TGTGCCAGCAGCTTAGGAGTCCAAGAGACCCAGTACTTC.

This clone turned up a few times. V is TRBV5-6 and J is TRBJ1-4; D remains unclear. V lost 4 bases to trimming and J lost 7 bases, with 5 bases between them. The CDR3 has 11 residues. Germline V gene data show CDR1 as SGHDT and CDR2 as YYEEEE. CDR3 coding DNA: TGTGCCAGCAGCCCGAGTGAAAAACTGTTTTTT. It yields the protein CASSPSEKLFF.

This clone has only a few counts. V usage is TRBV11-2 and J usage is TRBJ2-1; D might be TRBD2 (6 bases). V was trimmed by 7 bases and J by 9 bases, leaving 19 bases between them. This CDR3 comprises 14 residues. Germline-derived CDR1 and CDR2 are SGHAT and FQNNGV. CDR3 in amino acids: CASNPSLLGGEQFF. The CDR3 DNA sequence: TGTGCCAGCAACCCCAGCTTGCTGGGGGGTGAGCAGTTCTTC.

The chain couples TRBV5-6 to TRBJ1-6, with D possibly being TRBD1 (5 bases). The CDR3 has 16 residues. V gave up 1 base and J gave up 2 bases, with 10 bases separating them. Germline assignment: CDR1 SGHDT and CDR2 YYEEEE. The CDR3 coding sequence is TGTGCCAGCAGCTTGCAGGGCGAGACCTATAATTCACCCCTCCACTTT. Residues: CASSLQGETYNSPLHF.

This clone was seen a few times. The V gene is TRBV2, the J gene TRBJ1-1, with TRBD1 matching over 7 bases. After removal of 8 bases from V and 6 bases from J, the junction contained 15 bases not matched to a gene. CDR1 and CDR2 from the germline V gene are SNHLY and FYNNEI. The CDR3 is made up of 15 amino acids. This CDR3 is CASVRGGGSNAEAFF. The CDR3, as DNA: TGTGCCAGCGTACGAGGGGGCGGTAGTAACGCTGAAGCTTTCTTT.